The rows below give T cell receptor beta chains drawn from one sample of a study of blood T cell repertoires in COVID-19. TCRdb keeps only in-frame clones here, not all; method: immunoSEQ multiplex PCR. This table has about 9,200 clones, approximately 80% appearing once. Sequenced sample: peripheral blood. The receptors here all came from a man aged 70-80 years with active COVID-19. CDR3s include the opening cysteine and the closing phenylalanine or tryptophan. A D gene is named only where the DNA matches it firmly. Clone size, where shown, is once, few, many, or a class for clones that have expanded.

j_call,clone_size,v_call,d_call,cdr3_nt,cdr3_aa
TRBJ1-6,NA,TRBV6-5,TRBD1,TGTGCCAGCAGTCCCAGGACAGGGGTCTCACCCCTCCACTTT,CASSPRTGVSPLHF
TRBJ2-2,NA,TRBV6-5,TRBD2,TGTGCCAGCAGGAGCGGGAGCAACACCGGGGAGCTGTTTTTT,CASRSGSNTGELFF
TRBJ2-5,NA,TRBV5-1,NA,TGCGCCAGCAGCTTAGGGGGTGGGGAGACCCAGTACTTC,CASSLGGGETQYF
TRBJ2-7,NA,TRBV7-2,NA,TGTGCCAGCAGCTTAGGCTGGACTATTCCCTACGAGCAGTACTTC,CASSLGWTIPYEQYF
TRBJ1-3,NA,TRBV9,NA,TGTGCCAGCAGCGTAGCGCACGGGGACACCATATATTTT,CASSVAHGDTIYF
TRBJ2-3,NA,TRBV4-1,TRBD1,TGCGCCAGCAACCAAGGCCCGGGACAGGGGGACAATACGCAGTATTTT,CASNQGPGQGDNTQYF
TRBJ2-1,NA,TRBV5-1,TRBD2,TGCGCCAGCAGTCCGACTAGCGCCATGGGGAATGAGCAGTTCTTC,CASSPTSAMGNEQFF
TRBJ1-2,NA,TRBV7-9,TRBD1,TGTGCCAGCAGCTCCGGGACAGGGGTTGGACTTTATGGCTACACCTTC,CASSSGTGVGLYGYTF
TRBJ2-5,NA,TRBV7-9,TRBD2,TGTGCCAGCAGCAGCGGACTAGCGGAGCAAGAGACCCAGTACTTC,CASSSGLAEQETQYF
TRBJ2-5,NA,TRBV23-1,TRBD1,TGCGCCAGCAGTCAGCTAACAGGGGGCGAGACCCAGTACTTC,CASSQLTGGETQYF
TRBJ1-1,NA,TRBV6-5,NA,TGTGCCAGCAGAAATCGGGCGGGGATGGCTGAAGCTTTCTTT,CASRNRAGMAEAFF
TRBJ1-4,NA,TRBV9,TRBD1,TGTGCCAGCAGCGCGCGGACAGGAGTTAATGAAAAACTGTTTTTT,CASSARTGVNEKLFF
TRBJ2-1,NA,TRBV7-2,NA,TGTGCCAGCAGCTTAAGCCCTGCCTACAATGAGCAGTTCTTC,CASSLSPAYNEQFF
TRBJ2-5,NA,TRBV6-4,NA,TGTGCCAGCAGTGCAATCCCAGGGGCAGGAGAAGAGACCCAGTACTTC,CASSAIPGAGEETQYF
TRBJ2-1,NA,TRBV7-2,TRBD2,TGTGCCAGCAGCTCGGGACTAGCCGATGAGCAGTTCTTC,CASSSGLADEQFF
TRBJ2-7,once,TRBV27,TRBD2,TGTGCCAGCAGTTTGTGGGCTAGCGGGATTAACGAGCAGTACTTC,CASSLWASGINEQYF
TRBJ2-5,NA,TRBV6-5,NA,TGTGCCAGCAGGGCGGGGAGGGAGACCCAGTACTTC,CASRAGRETQYF
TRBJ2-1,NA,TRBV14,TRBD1,TGTGCCAGCAGCCGGACAGGGTTCGACAATGAGCAGTTCTTC,CASSRTGFDNEQFF
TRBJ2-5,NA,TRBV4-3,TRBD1,TGCGCCAGCAGCCAAGATGACAGGGCTCAAGAGACCCAGTACTTC,CASSQDDRAQETQYF
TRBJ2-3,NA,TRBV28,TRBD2,TGTGCCAGCACCCCGACTAGCGGGAGGTCCCGGGCGCAGTATTTT,CASTPTSGRSRAQYF
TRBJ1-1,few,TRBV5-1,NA,TGCGCCAGCAGGGGAGGGGCTTCGAACACTGAAGCTTTCTTT,CASRGGASNTEAFF
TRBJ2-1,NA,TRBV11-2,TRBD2,TGTGCCAGCAGCTTAGTTCCGGGACTAGCCTTCGATGAGCAGTTCTTC,CASSLVPGLAFDEQFF
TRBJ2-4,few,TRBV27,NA,TGTGCCAGCAGTTTGATACAGGCGCTAGCCAAAAACATTCAGTACTTC,CASSLIQALAKNIQYF
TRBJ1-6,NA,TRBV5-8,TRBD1,TGTGCCAGCAGCTTCAGGGGGTCTCCGGGTTCACCCCTCCACTTT,CASSFRGSPGSPLHF
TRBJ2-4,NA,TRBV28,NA,TGTGCCAGCAGTTACCAGAACAGGGCCAAAAACATTCAGTACTTC,CASSYQNRAKNIQYF
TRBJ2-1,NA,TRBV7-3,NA,TGTGCCAGCAGCCTACCGGGGAATGAGCAGTTCTTC,CASSLPGNEQFF
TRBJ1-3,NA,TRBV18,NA,TGTGCCAGCTCACCCCAGGGTTCTGGAAACACCATATATTTT,CASSPQGSGNTIYF
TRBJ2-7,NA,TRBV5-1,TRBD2,TGCGCCAGCAGCTTGGGGGGGCTAGCGGGAGCCTCCTCCTACGAGCAGTACTTC,CASSLGGLAGASSYEQYF
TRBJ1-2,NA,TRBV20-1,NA,TGCAGTGCTCTATTCCCCAATGGCTACACCTTC,CSALFPNGYTF
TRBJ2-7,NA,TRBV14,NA,TGTGCCAGCAGCTTGACTAGGACCTACGAGCAGTACTTC,CASSLTRTYEQYF
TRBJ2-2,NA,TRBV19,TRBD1,TGTGCCAGTAGTCCCTTGGGGACAGGGGCGAACATCGGGGAGCTGTTTTTT,CASSPLGTGANIGELFF
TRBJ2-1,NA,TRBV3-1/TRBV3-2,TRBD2,TGTGCCAGCAGCCAAGATGGGGCTTTGGGAGGGCCTCCGATGAATGAGCAGTTCTTC,CASSQDGALGGPPMNEQFF
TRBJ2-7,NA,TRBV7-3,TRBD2,TGTGCCAGCAGCTTAGTCGGTAGCGGGGACTACGAGCAGTACTTC,CASSLVGSGDYEQYF
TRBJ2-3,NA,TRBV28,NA,TGTGCCAGCAGTCCGCCAGAGTGGGAGGTTGCAGATACGCAGTATTTT,CASSPPEWEVADTQYF
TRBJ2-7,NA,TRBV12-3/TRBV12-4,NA,TGTGCCAGCAAGGGGCAGGTCCGACACGAGCAGTACTTC,CASKGQVRHEQYF
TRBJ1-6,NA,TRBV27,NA,TGTGCCAGCAGAGGGGCCTATAATTCACCCCTCCACTTT,CASRGAYNSPLHF
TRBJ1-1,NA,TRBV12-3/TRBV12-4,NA,TGTGCCAGCAGATCCTCAGTGGCTGAAGCTTTCTTT,CASRSSVAEAFF
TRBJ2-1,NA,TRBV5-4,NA,TGTGCCAGCAGCTTGGTTCAGGGTCCCTATGAGCAGTTCTTC,CASSLVQGPYEQFF
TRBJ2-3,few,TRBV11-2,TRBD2,TGTGCCAGCAGCTTAGAGCGCGGGAGGGCAGATACGCAGTATTTT,CASSLERGRADTQYF
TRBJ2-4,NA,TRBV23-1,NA,TGCGCCAGCAGTCAATCTCGAGACAGCTTAGCCAAAAACATTCAGTACTTC,CASSQSRDSLAKNIQYF
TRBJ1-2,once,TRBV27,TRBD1,TGTGCCAGCAGGGGGACAGGTCTTTATGGCTACACCTTC,CASRGTGLYGYTF
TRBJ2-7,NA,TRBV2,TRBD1,TGTGCCAGCAGTGAAGCGCACGACAGGGCCTACTACGAGCAGTACTTC,CASSEAHDRAYYEQYF
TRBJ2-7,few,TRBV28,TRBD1,TGTGCCAGCAGCATGACTGCAGGGGGCTACGAGCAGTACTTC,CASSMTAGGYEQYF
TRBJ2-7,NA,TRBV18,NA,TGTGCCAGCTCACAAGGAGACAGTTCCTACGAGCAGTACTTC,CASSQGDSSYEQYF
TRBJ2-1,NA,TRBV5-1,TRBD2,TGCGCCAGCAGCTTGGGCAGCGGGAGGGCCCGTAGTCCCAGTAATGAGCAGTTCTTC,CASSLGSGRARSPSNEQFF
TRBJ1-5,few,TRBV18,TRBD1,TGTGCCAGCTCATCGGACAGGGTGAAAAGCAATCAGCCCCAGCATTTT,CASSSDRVKSNQPQHF
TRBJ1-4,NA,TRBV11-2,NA,TGTGCCAGCAGCCCCTCAGGGCAGCTTAATGAAAAACTGTTTTTT,CASSPSGQLNEKLFF
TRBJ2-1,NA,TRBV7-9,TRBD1,TGTGCCAGCAGCCCAATCGACAGGGATGGGCATGAGCAGTTCTTC,CASSPIDRDGHEQFF
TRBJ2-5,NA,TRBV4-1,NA,TGCGCCAGCAGCCTCGTGCAGGGGGGCCCCCCCCAGTACTTC,CASSLVQGGPPQYF
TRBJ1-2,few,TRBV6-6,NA,TGTGCCAGCAGTCCTCGGGACATTGGCTACACCTTC,CASSPRDIGYTF
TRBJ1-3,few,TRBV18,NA,TGTGCCAGCTCACCACGATCGGGATCTGGGGACACCATATATTTT,CASSPRSGSGDTIYF
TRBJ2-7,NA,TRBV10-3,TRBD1,TGTGCCATCAGTGGTGGGACAGGGTTAAACGAGCAGTACTTC,CAISGGTGLNEQYF
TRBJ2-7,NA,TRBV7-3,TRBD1,TGTGCCAGCAGCTTAGACAGGGGACGAGAGCAGTACTTC,CASSLDRGREQYF